This T cell receptor beta chain is drawn from a study of cytomegalovirus exposure and HLA in healthy donors. Whole-study findings and limits: Researchers reportedly found TCR beta sequences accurately predicted most subjects' HLA-A and HLA-B alleles. As a later analysis showed, several of the most significant clusters appeared to be linked to common viral pathogens. It was assumed in the presence/absence analyses that sequencing depth was roughly uniform across donors.

Comment on this clone: Its target is unknown. Other DNA sequences in this sample translate to the same CDR3.

The PCR made use of 60 Vbeta and 13 Jbeta primers. In the original processing: Later, tens of millions of unique TCR beta chains were counted in an analysis, and 8.5 million to 13 million of them were shared. The data were produced by immunoSEQ multiplex PCR, yet TCRdb's version contains in-frame clones alone and is incomplete. D and trimming were read from the DNA, whereas the V and J calls and clone size are those reported in that table. The repertoire consists of more than 110,000 clones, with 60% to 80% occurring once and the leading ten covering 1.5% to 2%. Trimming took off 4 bases at V and 2 bases at J, with 12 bases between the two ends. Germline-derived CDR1 and CDR2 are MDHEN and SYDVKM. The CDR3 loop spans 16 amino acids.

The receptor was derived from a woman in her twenties or thirties in good health and CMV-seronegative. The J gene is TRBJ2-6, the V gene TRBV28; D unresolved. Sequences were obtained from PBMCs. The CDR3 DNA follows: TGTGCCAGCAGTTCCCCATTAAGCCCTGGGGCCAACGTCCTGACTTTC. Protein product: CASSSPLSPGANVLTF.